Below, one T cell receptor beta chain is given with its context. Source study methods: Quantification of nucleated cells was approximated via reference gene primer amplification. This table comes from immunoSEQ multiplex PCR, and its TCRdb copy is limited to in-frame clones, with some not included. That table supplies the V and J calls and clone size; D and trimming were determined from the DNA. The repertoire has roughly 140,000 clones, around 80% of them found once; the top ten carry under 10%. The source of the sample is a study of blood T cell repertoires in COVID-19. Study-wide background: Samples representing acute and convalescent COVID-19 were sourced from the United States, Italy and Spain. T cells, B-cell-depleted T cells, or PBMCs supplied cDNA or gDNA.

The CDR3 runs to 14 residues. V lost 6 bases to trimming and J lost 4 bases, with 15 bases between them. Per the germline V gene, CDR1 is SNHLY and CDR2 is FYNNEI. The origin of this receptor is a woman older than 75 in a cohort sampled during active or convalescent COVID-19. The gene calls are TRBV2 and TRBJ2-5; TRBD2 might be the D (7 bases). Sequencing was done on a sample of peripheral blood. Here the CDR3 reads CASRKGGIRETQYF. The CDR3 DNA is TGTGCCAGCAGGAAGGGGGGGATTAGAGAGACCCAGTACTTC. Combining the CDR3 with reference TRBV2 and TRBJ2-5 gives the whole variable domain EPEVTQTPSHQVTQMGQEVILRCVPISNHLYFYWYRQILGQKVEFLVSFYNNEISEKSEIFDDQFSVERPDGSNFTLKIRSTKLEDSAMYFCASRKGGIRETQYFGPGTRLLVL.